Below are 20 T cell receptor beta chains sequenced from a single sample in a study of molecular identifiers for immune sequencing clone quantification. TCRdb reanalysed the PCR reads using MiXCR and keeps one entry per CDR3 protein. The data hold 460,000 or so distinct CDR3 sequences, with about a fifth observed a single time. The sequencing input was naive CD8+ T cells from blood, with Jurkat cell RNA spiked in. The subset is: FACS-sorted CD8+CD4-CCR7+CD45RA+ naive T cells. The receptors here all came from a human donor in good health. Some libraries in this study had Jurkat cell RNA spiked in.

This clonotype was seen a handful of times. The gene calls are TRBV11-2 and TRBJ2-1, with 10 bases identical to TRBD2. V shed 1 base, J shed 3 bases, and the junction held 9 bases outside the gene matches. The CDR3 is made up of 18 amino acids. Germline V gene data show CDR1 as SGHAT and CDR2 as FQNNGV. The CDR3 reads CASSLGLAGAAGYNEQFF. The CDR3 coding sequence is TGTGCCAGCAGCTTAGGGCTAGCGGGAGCCGCAGGCTACAATGAGCAGTTCTTC.

Note on this clonotype: Given a much more abundant clone one base away, this may be a read error. The V call is TRBV24-1, the J call TRBJ2-2; tentatively, D is TRBD2 (5 bases). This CDR3 comprises 13 residues. Germline values: CDR1 KGHDR, CDR2 SFDVKD. The CDR3 DNA is TGTGCCAGCAGTGAGGGTTTCGGCGGGGAGCTGTTTTTT. Amino acid sequence: CASSEGFGGELFF.

There are many counts of this clonotype. The chain links TRBV29-1 to TRBJ2-3, with no clear D. Germline V lookup: CDR1 SQVTM, CDR2 ANQGSEA. This CDR3 has 14 residues. The V end lost 0 bases, the J end lost 5 bases, and 12 bases lay between the germline ends. The CDR3 spells CSVEDWADRDTQYF. Here the CDR3 DNA reads TGCAGCGTTGAAGATTGGGCAGACCGAGATACGCAGTATTTT.

This clonotype was counted between two and nine times. The chain combines TRBV27 with TRBJ1-1, with TRBD1 matching over 8 bases. Unmatched junction bases numbered 13, after V lost 3 bases and J lost 4 bases. The CDR3 sequence is 17 residues long. The germline CDR1 and CDR2 sequences are MNHEY and SMNVEV (reference sequence). CDR3 sequence (DNA): TGTGCCAGCAGTTTTTCAGGGGGCGCGGGATCGGTCACTGAAGCTTTCTTT. It translates to CASSFSGGAGSVTEAFF.

The rearrangement links TRBV12-3 or TRBV12-4 to TRBJ1-5; no clear D gene. This CDR3 region has 15 residues. V was shortened by 3 bases and J by 8 bases, with 17 bases between the two germline ends. The CDR3 bases are TGTGCCAGCAGTTTGTACGAGGTCGGGCATGAGCCCCAGCATTTT. Encoded protein: CASSLYEVGHEPQHF.

This clonotype has at least ten counts. This chain connects TRBV7-9 to TRBJ2-7, with D tentatively TRBD1 (6 bases). Trimming shortened V by 1 base and J by 2 bases, and 15 bases separated the two germline ends. The CDR3 is 16 residues long. Germline V gene sequence: CDR1 SEHNR, CDR2 FQNEAQ (reference sequence). CDR3 loop: CASSLGRGTLAYEQYF. The CDR3 DNA reads as TGTGCCAGCAGCTTAGGAAGGGGGACGCTTGCCTACGAGCAGTACTTC.

A remark on this clonotype: A much larger clone differs by one base, so this may be a read error. The chain uses TRBV7-9 and TRBJ2-3; no clear D. V lost 6 bases to trimming and J lost 2 bases, with 12 bases between them. The CDR3 runs to 14 residues. Looked up from germline, CDR1 is SEHNR and CDR2 is FQNEAQ (reference sequence). CDR3 in DNA: TGTGCCAGCAGACAGTCCTCACCCACAGATACGCAGTATTTT. Its protein product is CASRQSSPTDTQYF.

The chain employs TRBV9 and TRBJ1-5; D may be TRBD1 (6 bases). Trimming took off 4 bases at V and 9 bases at J, with 17 bases between the two ends. The germline V gene has CDR1 SGDLS and CDR2 YYNGEE. The CDR3 has 14 amino acids. The CDR3 loop is CASSRGGGTLPQHF. DNA for the CDR3: TGTGCCAGCAGCCGAGGGGGAGGAACTCTGCCCCAGCATTTT.

This clonotype was counted at least ten times. V is TRBV13 and J is TRBJ2-2; weak D call: TRBD2 (6 bases). V gave up 6 bases and J gave up 6 bases, with 17 bases separating them. CDR3 length equals 15 residues. Germline CDR1 is PRHDT and CDR2 is FYEKMQ (reference sequence). Written as DNA, the CDR3 is TGTGCCAGCAGTCAACGACTAGAATCCGCCGGGGAGCTGTTTTTT. It specifies CASSQRLESAGELFF.

This sequence joins TRBV4-1 and TRBJ2-7, with D maybe TRBD2 (5 bases). V was cut by 4 bases and J by 6 bases, with 13 bases left in between. In germline, CDR1 is MGHRA, CDR2 YSYEKL. CDR3 length: 13 residues. CDR3 nucleotides: TGCGCCAGCAGCCCCAGACAAAGCGGCGAGCAGTACTTC. As protein: CASSPRQSGEQYF.

This clonotype was seen ten or more times. The chain has TRBV4-3 and TRBJ2-3; TRBD1 matches 7 bases. The germline V gene has CDR1 LGHNA and CDR2 YSLEER. The length of the CDR3 is 14 residues. V lost 6 bases to trimming and J lost 4 bases; unmatched junction nucleotides: 7. The DNA of the CDR3 is TGCGCCAGCAGGACAGGGCTAGCCTCAGATACGCAGTATTTT. Translated, it gives CASRTGLASDTQYF.

V and J are TRBV20-1 and TRBJ2-2; D not certain. The CDR3 contains 10 residues. Per the germline V gene, CDR1 is DFQATT and CDR2 is SNEGSKA (reference sequence). V was clipped by 7 bases and J by 7 bases, with 7 bases between them. CDR3: CSVRGGELFF. The CDR3 DNA reads TGCAGTGTAAGAGGCGGGGAGCTGTTTTTT.

This clonotype was observed a handful of times. The V gene is TRBV3-1, the J gene TRBJ1-5, with unresolved D. Germline CDR1 and CDR2: LGHDT and YNNKEL (reference sequence). CDR3 length: 14 amino acids. Trimming cost V 0 bases and J 4 bases, with 7 bases left between them. In nucleotides, the CDR3 is TGTGCCAGCAGCCAAGATGTGGGGAATCAGCCCCAGCATTTT. Amino acids: CASSQDVGNQPQHF.

The chain uses TRBV5-5 and TRBJ1-1, with unresolved D. The CDR3 spans 18 residues. Germline CDR1 and CDR2: SGHKS and YYEKEE (reference sequence). V lost 2 bases and J 3 bases, leaving 23 bases between the germline ends. DNA of the CDR3: TGTGCCAGCAGCTTACACCCCACTCTCCGCCTGGGCGACACTGAAGCTTTCTTT. The encoded protein is CASSLHPTLRLGDTEAFF.

This clonotype has just a few counts. CDR3 in DNA: TGTGCCAGTAGTATTGGGACCCGGCGAGGGCCCCAGCATTTT. The encoded protein is CASSIGTRRGPQHF. This rearrangement joins TRBV19 to TRBJ1-5; tentatively, D is TRBD1 (5 bases). Between the trimmed V and J ends, which lost 3 bases and 9 bases, there was a span of 15 bases. The CDR3 extends over 14 amino acids. Germline values: CDR1 LNHDA, CDR2 SQIVND (reference sequence).

This rearrangement joins TRBV12-3 or TRBV12-4 to TRBJ1-4, with D possibly TRBD1 on 6 matching bases. The CDR3 loop spans 15 amino acids. V lost 3 bases and J 6 bases, leaving 14 bases between the germline ends. The CDR3 reads CASSFFAGADEKLFF. For the CDR3, the DNA is TGTGCCAGCAGTTTCTTTGCAGGGGCGGATGAAAAACTGTTTTTT.

The CDR3 bases are TGTGCCAGCAGCGCGGGACTAGCGGGGGAAAGCACAGATACGCAGTATTTT. This encodes CASSAGLAGESTDTQYF. V is TRBV9 and J is TRBJ2-3, with 14 bases matching TRBD2. CDR3 length: 17 amino acids. V was clipped by 3 bases and J by 0 bases; unmatched bases: 3. The germline V gene has CDR1 SGDLS and CDR2 YYNGEE.

The table lists this clonotype with many counts. This rearrangement joins TRBV12-3 or TRBV12-4 to TRBJ1-5; 7 nucleotides align to TRBD1. The J segment lost 6 bases and the V segment lost 2 bases, leaving 7 bases of the junction unmatched. The CDR3 runs 15 residues. The CDR3 DNA is TGTGCCAGCAGTTTAACAGGGGTTCTTGCTCAGCCCCAGCATTTT. This sequence encodes CASSLTGVLAQPQHF.

This clonotype was observed at least ten times. This chain connects TRBV2 to TRBJ2-5; TRBD1 agrees at 8 bases. The germline V gene has CDR1 SNHLY and CDR2 FYNNEI. V lost 7 bases to trimming and J lost 4 bases; unmatched junction nucleotides: 8. The CDR3 consists of 14 residues. CDR3 residues: CASIGQGNGETQYF. CDR3 DNA sequence: TGTGCCAGCATTGGACAGGGAAACGGAGAGACCCAGTACTTC.

Concerning this clonotype itself: This may arise from a read error, as a much more abundant clone is one base away. The CDR3 sequence: CGVEGGTSGTADTQYF. DNA for the CDR3: TGCGGCGTTGAAGGGGGGACTAGCGGGACCGCAGATACGCAGTATTTT. V gene TRBV29-1 combines with J gene TRBJ2-3, with 13 bases identical to TRBD2. The CDR3 has 16 residues. CDR1 is SQVTM, CDR2 ANQGSEA, per germline.